This T cell receptor beta chain was documented in a study of blood T cell repertoires in COVID-19. Turning to the study itself: Nucleic acid was either cDNA or gDNA, and it came from T cells, B-cell-depleted T cells, or PBMCs.

Germline V gene lookup returns CDR1 MNHNS and CDR2 SASEGT. V lost 2 bases, J lost 6 bases, and 7 bases stayed unmatched. The CDR3 runs to 15 residues. The table came from immunoSEQ multiplex PCR; TCRdb's copy has only in-frame clones and leaves some out. Of about 350,000 clones in the sample, approximately 89% were seen once. Input material: peripheral blood. The chain carries TRBV6-1 and TRBJ2-1, with TRBD1 matching 7 bases. The origin of this receptor is a woman aged 55-70 years with COVID-19, enrolled during active disease. The CDR3: CASSEWAGTVNEQFF. As DNA, the CDR3 is TGTGCCAGCAGTGAATGGGCTGGGACAGTCAATGAGCAGTTCTTC.